Listed below are T cell receptor beta chains from one sample, sequenced in a study of identical twins. TCRdb fed the 5' RACE reads into MiXCR, producing one record per CDR3 protein. Of 550,000 to 800,000 distinct CDR3 sequences in the sample, roughly 6.6% were seen once. These data are also associated with another study on yellow fever vaccine responses in identical twins.

Material for sequencing was PBMCs. The origin of the receptors is a woman under 30 in good health. The CDR3 runs from the conserved cysteine through the conserved F or W. A D gene is named only where the DNA matches it firmly. Clone size is stated in some rows and not others, as once, few, many or a class when expanded.

j_call clone_size v_call d_call cdr3_nt cdr3_aa
TRBJ1-5 many TRBV5-1 . TGCGCCAGCAGCTTGGAGGGTTTATATAGCAATCAGCCCCAGCATTTT CASSLEGLYSNQPQHF
TRBJ1-2 few TRBV28 . TGTGCCAGCAGATTACAGGGAGACGGTTATGGCTACACCTTC CASRLQGDGYGYTF
TRBJ2-7 . TRBV3-1 . TGTGCCAGCAGCCAAGGGACACTGACCCACTACGAGCAGTACTTC CASSQGTLTHYEQYF
TRBJ1-1 few TRBV20-1 TRBD1 TGCAGTGCTAGAGTTTGGGACAGGGGCGAGAACACTGAAGCTTTCTTT CSARVWDRGENTEAFF
TRBJ2-2 . TRBV7-2 TRBD2 TGTGCCAGCAGCTCCCGGACTAGCGGGGCCGGGGAGCTGTTTTTT CASSSRTSGAGELFF
TRBJ1-5 few TRBV4-1 . TGCGCCAGCAGCCCCCGTTTTACAGGGCCCTGGGGCAATCAGCCCCAGCATTTT CASSPRFTGPWGNQPQHF
TRBJ2-2 . TRBV7-9 . TGTGCCAGCGCGGGACAATCGAACACCGGGGAGCTGTTTTTT CASAGQSNTGELFF
TRBJ2-7 few TRBV12-3/TRBV12-4 . TGTGCCAGCAGTTTAGAGATCCCCTACGAGCAGTACTTC CASSLEIPYEQYF
TRBJ2-1 many TRBV12-3/TRBV12-4 TRBD2 TGTGCCAGCAGATCCCGACTAGCACCACTGAGAGGCTCCTACAATGAGCAGTTCTTC CASRSRLAPLRGSYNEQFF
TRBJ2-5 few TRBV12-3/TRBV12-4 . TGTGCCAGCAGTTCACGGGCCCAGGGGCTCTCGCCGTACTTC CASSSRAQGLSPYF
TRBJ1-1 many TRBV5-1 . TGCGCCAGCAGCTTGAGGGGAAGCGGGGCCACTGAAGCTTTCTTT CASSLRGSGATEAFF
TRBJ2-1 . TRBV12-3/TRBV12-4 . TGTGCCAGCAGTTTCAACTACCCCAATGAGCAGTTCTTC CASSFNYPNEQFF
TRBJ2-1 . TRBV10-3 TRBD1 TGTGCCATCACTGGACAGGGGGTCGATGAGCAGTTCTTC CAITGQGVDEQFF
TRBJ2-2 many TRBV29-1 . TGCAGCGTCCCAGGGGCCAGTTTTTACGGTTCCGGGGAGCTGTTTTTT CSVPGASFYGSGELFF
TRBJ1-1 few TRBV2 . TGTGCCAGCACAGACGGGGTCGGTGAAGCTTTCTTT CASTDGVGEAFF
TRBJ2-3 many TRBV25-1 . TGTGCCAGCAGTGACCCAATAGGGGCGGATACGCAGTATTTT CASSDPIGADTQYF
TRBJ2-3 . TRBV12-3/TRBV12-4 . TGTGCCAGCAGGGGACACACAGATACGCAGTATTTT CASRGHTDTQYF
TRBJ2-7 . TRBV20-1 TRBD1 TGCAGTGCTCCCCCAGGGACAGGGGGAGAGCAGTACTTC CSAPPGTGGEQYF
TRBJ2-5 . TRBV28 TRBD1 TGTGCCAGCAGTTTAGCGTTCGCGGGACAGGGAGGAGAGACCCAGTACTTC CASSLAFAGQGGETQYF
TRBJ2-5 many TRBV5-1 . TGCGCCAGCAGAAAGGGAGAGACCCAGTACTTC CASRKGETQYF
TRBJ2-2 few TRBV5-1 TRBD2 TGCGCCAGCAGCGACCCGGGACTAGCGGGAGTCGGGGAGCTGTTTTTT CASSDPGLAGVGELFF
TRBJ2-7 . TRBV10-3 TRBD1 TGTGCCATCAGTGAGAAGGGACAGGGTGGAAAGGAGCAGTACTTC CAISEKGQGGKEQYF
TRBJ2-1 . TRBV11-3 TRBD1 TGTGCCAGCAGCATGAGGACAGGGGACAATGAGCAGTTCTTC CASSMRTGDNEQFF
TRBJ2-7 few TRBV10-3 TRBD2 TGTGCCATCAGTGCGATACTAGCGGGAGACATCGAGCAGTACTTC CAISAILAGDIEQYF
TRBJ2-3 many TRBV10-3 . TGTGCCATCAGTGATTCCACAGATACGCAGTATTTT CAISDSTDTQYF
TRBJ2-7 . TRBV6-9 . TGTGCCAGCAGACGGGACTCCCACTACGAGCAGTACTTC CASRRDSHYEQYF
TRBJ2-2 many TRBV7-6 . TGTGCCAGCAGCTCCAACACGGTCACCGGGGAGCTGTTTTTT CASSSNTVTGELFF
TRBJ2-1 . TRBV6-1 TRBD2 TGTGCCAGCACCAGCGGGGCAGCTCTCTACAATGAGCAGTTCTTC CASTSGAALYNEQFF
TRBJ1-6 . TRBV6-5 TRBD1 TGTGCCAGCAGTTCGACTTGGACAGGGGATTCACCCCTCCACTTT CASSSTWTGDSPLHF
TRBJ1-1 few TRBV20-1 . TGCAGTGAAAGGTCGGGGAACACTGAAGCTTTCTTT CSERSGNTEAFF
TRBJ1-3 many TRBV29-1 . TGCAGCGTGGGGTACTCTGGAAACACCATATATTTT CSVGYSGNTIYF
TRBJ1-4 . TRBV2 . TGTGCCAGCAGTGTTGGCCGCGGGACGAATGAAAAACTGTTTTTT CASSVGRGTNEKLFF
TRBJ2-7 many TRBV12-3/TRBV12-4 . TGTGCCAGCAGTTTTACAGGTTACGAGCAGTACTTC CASSFTGYEQYF
TRBJ2-2 many TRBV12-3/TRBV12-4 . TGTGCCAGCAGTTCCACTAGGTCGGACACCGGGGAGCTGTTTTTT CASSSTRSDTGELFF
TRBJ2-2 . TRBV6-1 . TGTGCCAGCAGTGACCTACTAGCGAACACCGGGGAGCTGTTTTTT CASSDLLANTGELFF
TRBJ1-4 many TRBV5-1 . TGCGCCAGCAGCCTCAACGCAATGCCCGCAACTAATGAAAAACTGTTTTTT CASSLNAMPATNEKLFF
TRBJ2-5 once TRBV20-1 TRBD2 TGCAGTGCCCGAAAAATGGTAGCGGGGCTAGGAGAGACCCAGTACTTC CSARKMVAGLGETQYF
TRBJ2-7 few TRBV2 . TGTGCCAGCAGGGCAGGCGAGCAGTACTTC CASRAGEQYF
TRBJ2-7 . TRBV4-1 . TGCGCCAGCAGCCAAGATTACATCTCCTACGAGCAGTACTTC CASSQDYISYEQYF
TRBJ2-7 many TRBV12-3/TRBV12-4 . TGTGCCAGCACTATCGACGGATCCTACGAGCAGTACTTC CASTIDGSYEQYF
TRBJ1-2 many TRBV4-2 . TGTGCCAGCAGCCAAGATTTGATGTATGGCTACACCTTC CASSQDLMYGYTF
TRBJ2-7 few TRBV7-8 TRBD2 TGTGCCAGCAGCCCAGGGACTAGGACCTACGAGCAGTACTTC CASSPGTRTYEQYF
TRBJ2-3 many TRBV12-3/TRBV12-4 . TGTGCCAGCTCTCCAACCGGGGCGGGTACGCAGTATTTT CASSPTGAGTQYF
TRBJ2-5 few TRBV7-3 . TGTGCCAGCAGCATAAGACGGGGAGAGACCCAGTACTTC CASSIRRGETQYF
TRBJ1-2 many TRBV6-1 . TGTGCCAGCAGTGAACGGGCCGCGTATGGCTATGGCTACACCTTC CASSERAAYGYGYTF
TRBJ2-7 few TRBV29-1 . TGCAGCGTTGGAGCCCTTAGGGCCCCTTACGAGCAGTACTTC CSVGALRAPYEQYF
TRBJ1-5 . TRBV28 TRBD1 TGTGCCAGCAGTCCCTCAACAGGGGGGAATCAGCCCCAGCATTTT CASSPSTGGNQPQHF
TRBJ1-6 many TRBV5-1 . TGCGCCAGCAGTTCGCTCGACAATTCACCCCTCCACTTT CASSSLDNSPLHF
TRBJ2-2 few TRBV24-1 . TGTGCCACCAGTGTTGGACCCCGGGAGCTGTTTTTT CATSVGPRELFF
TRBJ2-5 few TRBV18 . TGTGCCAGCTCACCACCAAGAGGTCAAGAGACCCAGTACTTC CASSPPRGQETQYF
TRBJ2-2 . TRBV5-3 TRBD1 TGTGCCATGGGCTCGGGACAGAACACCGGGGAGCTGCTTTTT CAMGSGQNTGELLF
TRBJ2-4 . TRBV9 . TGTGCCAGCAGCGCGGAGGGGGTGAGAGACATTCAGTACTTC CASSAEGVRDIQYF
TRBJ2-1 many TRBV24-1 TRBD1 TGTGCCACCAGTGATTTTAGACAGGGATTCAATGAGCAGTTCTTC CATSDFRQGFNEQFF
TRBJ2-7 many TRBV2 . TGTGCCAGCAGCCGGACAGGGACTATCGACGAGCAGTACTTC CASSRTGTIDEQYF
TRBJ1-1 many TRBV29-1 TRBD1 TGCAGTGCTGGACAGGGGAACACTGAAGCTTTCTTT CSAGQGNTEAFF
TRBJ2-3 few TRBV20-1 . TGCAGTGCCGGGGGACAGAAGATCATAGATACGCAGTATTTT CSAGGQKIIDTQYF
TRBJ1-5 many TRBV10-3 . TGTGCCATCAGTGAGAGGTCAGGATTCGGGCAGCCCCAGCATTTT CAISERSGFGQPQHF